The sequence of this T cell receptor (beta chain) was determined in a study of blood T cells in healthy people across ages. This clonotype was found a few times. As yet, its antigen is unknown. PCR was performed a second time for roughly 7 to 12 cycles using a sample-barcoded 5' primer and a J-beta primer mix. From the 5' RACE reads, TCRdb called clonotypes with MiXCR, one entry per CDR3 protein. Of approximately 760,000 distinct CDR3 sequences listed, 25% are singletons. Regarding the study as a whole: Naive CD4+ cells and diversity were both higher in long-lived donors than in aged donors.

The ends were cut back, 0 bases at V and 8 bases at J, with 8 bases in the middle. The CDR3 consists of 12 residues. The V gene's germline CDR1 is SGDLS and CDR2 YYNGEE. These sequences were also reported in another study, on T cells of mothers and their children.

The chain has TRBV9 and TRBJ1-2, with TRBD1 as a possible D gene (5 bases). The TCR originated in a boy between 10 and 17 years old in good health. Material: blood. CDR3 in amino acids: CASSVEGEGYTF. CDR3 nucleotides: TGTGCCAGCAGCGTAGAAGGGGAAGGCTACACCTTC.